This T cell receptor beta chain comes out of a study of T-cell memory formation after mild COVID-19. 5'RACE with constant-segment primers yielded barcoded, UMI-tagged TCR alpha and TCR beta cDNA libraries. TCRdb fed the 5' RACE reads into MiXCR, producing one record per CDR3 protein. The data contain a few hundred thousand distinct CDR3 sequences, roughly 25% of them singletons. The CDR3 contains 13 residues. Per the germline V gene, CDR1 is MNHEY and CDR2 is SVGAGI. Trimming shortened V by 5 bases and J by 5 bases, and 12 bases separated the two germline ends. This clonotype appeared a few times. Sequencing was carried out using PBMCs or a T cell subset sorted from them (not recorded which). The chain recombines TRBV6-5 with TRBJ2-5, with D maybe TRBD1 (6 bases). The source is an adult woman who had mild COVID-19 (a few samples of this study predate the infection). Cell type and time point are not known. The DNA for the CDR3 is TGTGCCAGCAGTCTTACAGGGACGGAGACCCAGTACTTC. It is translated as CASSLTGTETQYF.